Only a few counts were recorded for the clone carrying this T cell receptor beta chain. A junction end diverges from the germline sequence, so it may reflect a read error. CDR1 is SGHKS and CDR2 is YYEKEE in the germline V gene (reference sequence). CDR3 length: 16 amino acids. Authors' processing steps: Quantification of nucleated cells was approximated via reference gene primer amplification. Sequenced by immunoSEQ multiplex PCR; TCRdb stores in-frame clones only, minus some. V and J calls and clone size come straight from that table; D and trimming were deduced from the DNA. The table has over 400,000 clones, 86% seen once. This sample is part of a study of blood T cell repertoires in COVID-19. Across the whole study: The samples span acute and convalescent COVID-19 from the United States, Italy and Spain. The analysed material was cDNA or gDNA that came from T cells, B-cell-depleted T cells, or PBMCs.

Sequenced input: peripheral blood. J is TRBJ1-5 and V is TRBV5-5; D is possibly TRBD1 (6 bases). This receptor was taken from a woman in her twenties or thirties with active or convalescent COVID-19. The chain's CDR3 is CASSLGPGDSNQPQHF. The CDR3 bases are TGTGCGAGCAGCTTGGGACCAGGGGATAGCAATCAGCCCCAGCATTTT.